Listed below are T cell receptor beta chains from one sample, sequenced in a study of cytomegalovirus exposure and HLA in healthy donors. Profiling relied on immunoSEQ multiplex PCR, and the TCRdb table lists in-frame clones only, not all of them. The data show roughly 180,000 clones, with 84% seen just once and around 0.26% held by the top ten. Sequences were obtained from PBMCs. All receptors come from a boy younger than 18 in good health and CMV-seronegative. Each CDR3 is given with its conserved first and last residue. The order of the fields is J gene, clone size, D gene, V gene, CDR3 DNA, CDR3 protein. D genes are given only for firm matches. Not all rows give a size; the values are once, few, many and, for expanded clones, a class.

TRBJ2-1	NA	NA	TRBV7-9	TGTGCCAGCAGCTCCTTAGATGAGCAGTTCTTC	CASSSLDEQFF
TRBJ1-2	NA	TRBD1	TRBV10-3	TGTGCCATCAGTGAGCCCAGGGGGACTTCGGGGTATGGCTACACCTTC	CAISEPRGTSGYGYTF
TRBJ2-7	NA	NA	TRBV6-1	TGTGCCAGCAGTGAAGAGCCGTTGAGCTCCTACGAGCAGTACTTC	CASSEEPLSSYEQYF
TRBJ1-6	NA	TRBD1	TRBV5-6	TGTGCCAGCAGCCGGACAGGGCGGTCACCCCTCCACTTT	CASSRTGRSPLHF
TRBJ1-1	NA	TRBD1	TRBV28	TGTGCCAGCAGTTTAAACAGGGGGATTTGGGTGGGCACTGAAGCTTTCTTT	CASSLNRGIWVGTEAFF
TRBJ1-1	NA	NA	TRBV10-3	TGTGCCATCACTGACAAGGACAGAGAGAACACTGAAGCTTTCTTT	CAITDKDRENTEAFF
TRBJ2-3	NA	NA	TRBV28	TGTGCCAGCAGCTTTTATGCGGCGGGGAACACAGATACGCAGTATTTT	CASSFYAAGNTDTQYF
TRBJ2-7	NA	TRBD1	TRBV6-6	TGTGCCAGCAGAGACAGGGGCCACGAGCAGTACTTC	CASRDRGHEQYF
TRBJ1-1	NA	NA	TRBV19	TGTGCCTTGAAGGACAGTTCGAACACTGAAGCTTTCTTT	CALKDSSNTEAFF
TRBJ2-5	NA	NA	TRBV6-5	TGTGCCAGCAGGGACTCGGCAGAGACCCAGTACTTC	CASRDSAETQYF
TRBJ1-2	NA	TRBD1	TRBV19	TGTGCCAGTAGTATCACCGGGACAGGAAACTATGGCTACACCTTC	CASSITGTGNYGYTF
TRBJ1-1	NA	NA	TRBV6-1	TGTGCCAGCGGCCGGGGGATGTCTTTCTTT	CASGRGMSFF
TRBJ2-3	NA	TRBD2	TRBV7-9	TGTGCCAGCAGCTTGGGCACGCTAGCGGGGGGTACAGATACGCAGTATTTT	CASSLGTLAGGTDTQYF
TRBJ1-5	NA	TRBD1	TRBV28	TGTGCCAGCAGCTCGGACAGGGGGAGTACCTACAATCAGCCCCAGCATTTT	CASSSDRGSTYNQPQHF
TRBJ2-7	NA	NA	TRBV5-1	TGCGCCAGCAGAACGGTAGGCGGCCTACAGGCCTACGAGCAGTACTTC	CASRTVGGLQAYEQYF
TRBJ2-1	NA	TRBD2	TRBV27	TGTGCCAGCAAAAGTAGCGGGGGCGGCAATGAGCAGTTCTTC	CASKSSGGGNEQFF
TRBJ1-3	NA	TRBD1	TRBV5-1	TGCGCCAGCAGTAACCCGACAGGGGCAAACACCATATATTTT	CASSNPTGANTIYF
TRBJ1-2	few	NA	TRBV11-2	TGTGCCAGCAGCTTTGTGAGGGATGGCTACACCTTC	CASSFVRDGYTF
TRBJ2-1	NA	NA	TRBV4-2	TGTGCCAGCAGCCGACCTAACAGGGAAGTTGAGCAGTTCTTC	CASSRPNREVEQFF
TRBJ2-2	NA	TRBD1	TRBV5-8	TGTGCCAGCAGCTTGTCGGGACAGGGATTCACCGGGGAGCTGTTTTTT	CASSLSGQGFTGELFF
TRBJ2-2	few	TRBD2	TRBV4-3	TGCGCCAGCAGCCAAGCGGGTAGCGGGGGAATCACCGGGGAGCTGTTTTTT	CASSQAGSGGITGELFF
TRBJ1-2	NA	TRBD1	TRBV19	TGTGCCAGTAGTATAGAAGGGGGCGGCTACACCTTC	CASSIEGGGYTF
TRBJ1-1	once	TRBD1	TRBV6-5	TGTGCCAGCAGTAACCTAGGGACAGGGAACACTGAAGCTTTCTTT	CASSNLGTGNTEAFF
TRBJ1-5	NA	NA	TRBV30	TGTGCCTGGAGTGTAAAGACGCAACTAAGCAATCAGCCCCAGCATTTT	CAWSVKTQLSNQPQHF
TRBJ2-1	once	NA	TRBV5-4	TGTGCCAGCAGCTTGTCCGGGGGGCACAATGAGCAGTTCTTC	CASSLSGGHNEQFF
TRBJ1-5	NA	TRBD1	TRBV9	TGTGCCAGCGGGACAGATTTTCCCCAGCATTTT	CASGTDFPQHF
TRBJ2-7	NA	NA	TRBV29-1	TGCAGCGTGGTTCTAGCCGGTCGATCCGAGCAGTACTTC	CSVVLAGRSEQYF
TRBJ2-7	NA	TRBD2	TRBV6-6	TGTGCCAGCGATCCCGGGACTAGCGTCTCCTACGAGCAGTACTTC	CASDPGTSVSYEQYF
TRBJ2-5	NA	NA	TRBV7-9	TGTTCCAGCAGCTTACTACCGAGGGGGGGAATAGGCGAGACCCAGTACTTC	CSSSLLPRGGIGETQYF
TRBJ2-1	few	NA	TRBV20-1	TGCAGTGCTATTCCCTCGGGTGAGCAGTTCTTC	CSAIPSGEQFF
TRBJ2-7	NA	NA	TRBV7-2	TGTGCCAGCAGCCCCACCCAGGGCCTCTACGAGCAGTACTTC	CASSPTQGLYEQYF
TRBJ2-1	NA	TRBD1	TRBV6-6	TGTGCCAGCAGTTACTCGAACAGGGGACCCTACAATGAGCAGTTCTTC	CASSYSNRGPYNEQFF
TRBJ2-7	NA	NA	TRBV5-6	TGTGCCAGCAGCTTTCCTTCTCGAGGGAGCTACGAGCAGTACTTC	CASSFPSRGSYEQYF
TRBJ2-7	few	NA	TRBV7-9	TGTGCCAGCAGCCCACCCCAAAGGACAGCCGAAAGGCCCGAGCAGTACTTC	CASSPPQRTAERPEQYF
TRBJ1-1	NA	TRBD1	TRBV11-2	TGTGCCAGCAGCTTAGTCCCGAATACAGGGGGCGTGGGGGGCACTGAAGCTTTCTTT	CASSLVPNTGGVGGTEAFF
TRBJ1-3	NA	TRBD1	TRBV11-2	TGTGCCAGCAGCCCAAATCTATTATACGACAGGGTGGACGGAAACACCATATATTTT	CASSPNLLYDRVDGNTIYF
TRBJ2-2	NA	NA	TRBV2	TGTGCCAGCAGGAACCGACAGCCCGGGGAGCTGTTTTTT	CASRNRQPGELFF
TRBJ1-2	NA	TRBD1	TRBV4-1	TGCGCCAGCAGCCAAATCACAGGGGGGGGTGGCTACACCTTC	CASSQITGGGGYTF
TRBJ2-3	NA	TRBD2	TRBV5-5	TGTGCCAGCAGCTTAAGGGGACTAGCGGGAAAAATTTTGGCCCCAGATACGCAGTATTTT	CASSLRGLAGKILAPDTQYF
TRBJ1-2	NA	NA	TRBV19	TGTGCCAGTAGTATCCAAAGGACACGGACGAACTATGGCTACACCTTC	CASSIQRTRTNYGYTF
TRBJ1-5	NA	NA	TRBV30	TGTGCCTGGAGTGTAGCCCAGGATCAGCCCCAGCATTTT	CAWSVAQDQPQHF
TRBJ1-2	few	TRBD1	TRBV29-1	TGCAGCGTTGACGGTTGGGTCGGGACAGAGCACTATGGCTACACCTTC	CSVDGWVGTEHYGYTF
TRBJ1-2	NA	NA	TRBV4-3	TGCGCCAGCAGCCCGACACACGGCCCGCCTGACTATGGCTACACCTTC	CASSPTHGPPDYGYTF
TRBJ2-4	NA	NA	TRBV7-8	TGTGCCAGCAGCCAGGGGTCTTATCTAGCCAAAAACATTCAGTACTTC	CASSQGSYLAKNIQYF
TRBJ1-4	NA	TRBD1	TRBV28	TGTGCCAGCAGTTCCCAGACAGGGGTAAATGAAAAACTGTTTTTT	CASSSQTGVNEKLFF